Listed here is a single TCR beta chain. Sequence at one end of the junction differs from germline and may be a read error. The data originate from a study of blood T cell repertoires in COVID-19. Study-level information: Italy, Spain and the United States were the sources of the convalescent and acute COVID-19 samples.

In the original processing: Researchers report that nucleated cell counts were estimated from reference gene primer amplification. The data were produced by immunoSEQ multiplex PCR, yet TCRdb's version contains in-frame clones alone and is incomplete. D and trimming come from the DNA, and the V and J calls and clone size come from that table. The profile covers roughly 220,000 clones, with roughly 90% appearing a single time and 2% to 2.5% taken by the ten largest. There are 16 residues in the CDR3. Germline-derived CDR1 and CDR2 are MNHEY and SVGAGI. This clonotype originated in a young man who had recovered from COVID-19. The chain carries TRBV6-5 and TRBJ1-1; D is unclear. Sequencing was performed on peripheral blood. The CDR3 nucleotides read TGTGCCAGCAGTTACGCAGCTTACCCTATGAACACTAAAGCTTTCTTT. This codes for CASSYAAYPMNTKAFF.